The 18 T cell receptor beta chains listed next were all sequenced from one sample in a study of T cells in Graves' hyperthyroidism and ophthalmopathy. There were TCR beta CDR3 regions amplified from RNA transcripts. The TCR CDR3 was amplified in a first-round RT-PCR using the HTBI primer set. TCRdb reprocessed the multiplex PCR reads with MiXCR, giving one entry per CDR3 protein. Of about 620,000 distinct CDR3 sequences in the sample, 15% to 20% were seen once. The sample consisted of blood. These receptors all come from a woman aged 25 to 39 with Graves' hyperthyroidism.

This clonotype was counted at least ten times. For the CDR3, the DNA is TGTGCCAGCAGTTCGGGGGTGGGCGGCTACACCTTC. It yields the protein CASSSGVGGYTF. This chain joins TRBV28 and TRBJ1-2; possible D gene TRBD1, 5 bases. Germline assignment: CDR1 MDHEN and CDR2 SYDVKM. This CDR3 is built from 12 residues. V lost 4 bases and J lost 8, with 11 bases in between.

This clonotype was recorded many times. The chain employs TRBV5-5 and TRBJ2-1; 7 positions match TRBD1. The CDR3 sequence is 13 residues long. In germline, CDR1 is SGHKS, CDR2 YYEKEE (reference sequence). V dropped 0 bases and J dropped 9; count of bases not matched to a gene: 3. This chain's CDR3 is CASSLAGDSEQFF. The CDR3 region has the DNA TGTGCCAGCAGCTTGGCCGGGGACAGTGAGCAGTTCTTC.

This clonotype was observed at least ten times. J is TRBJ1-2 and V is TRBV12-3 or TRBV12-4; no clear D gene. V was clipped by 5 bases and J by 6 bases, with 16 bases between them. CDR3 length equals 14 residues. CDR3 in amino acids: CASSRRQVGNGYTF. As DNA, the CDR3 is TGTGCCAGCAGTCGCAGACAAGTAGGGAATGGCTACACCTTC.

The chain is built from TRBV6-2 or TRBV6-3 and TRBJ1-2; a possible D gene is TRBD1 (6 bases). Germline V gives CDR1 MNHEY, CDR2 SVGEGT. CDR3 length: 13 residues. The germline V and J ends were trimmed by 6 bases and 8 bases, with 16 bases remaining between them. The CDR3 protein is CASRSTGLGGYTF. The DNA for the CDR3 is TGTGCCAGCAGATCCACAGGGTTGGGAGGCTACACCTTC.

The chain joins TRBV24-1 to TRBJ2-7; D assignment may be TRBD1 or TRBD2 (5 bases each). Germline CDR1 is KGHDR and CDR2 is SFDVKD. The CDR3 extends over 14 amino acids. Trimming removed 4 bases at V and 3 bases at J, with 12 bases between. The CDR3 region is CATSETGHLYEQYF. In DNA form, the CDR3 reads TGTGCCACCAGTGAAACGGGGCACCTCTACGAGCAGTACTTC.

This clonotype was counted at least ten times. The genes are TRBV28 and TRBJ2-7; D remains unclear. Trimming removed 6 bases from V and 0 bases from J, with 9 bases in between. CDR1 MDHEN and CDR2 SYDVKM come from the germline V gene. The CDR3 extends over 13 amino acids. CDR3 nucleotide sequence: TGTGCCAGCAGGGCACACAGCTCCTACGAGCAGTACTTC. This gives the protein CASRAHSSYEQYF.

This clonotype showed up just a few times. This chain joins TRBV7-2 and TRBJ1-5; possibly TRBD1 for D (5 bases). Germline CDR1 reads SGHTA; CDR2 reads FQGNSA. Trimming stripped 3 bases from V and 5 bases from J, with 17 bases between. CDR3 length equals 16 residues. The CDR3 bases are TGTGCCAGCAGCTTCGGGACCCGCGGGGGATATCAGCCCCAGCATTTT. As protein: CASSFGTRGGYQPQHF.

This clonotype was recorded at least ten times. This chain joins TRBV7-9 and TRBJ1-2, with 7 bases lining up with TRBD1. J gave up 3 bases and V 8 bases, and 6 bases lay outside the gene matches. Germline CDR1 is SEHNR and CDR2 is FQNEAQ (reference sequence). The CDR3 has 13 amino acids. The CDR3 nucleotides read TGTGCCAGCCACAGACAGGGAGACTATGGCTACACCTTC. This encodes CASHRQGDYGYTF.

This clonotype has a count of ten or more. This chain uses TRBV27 with TRBJ2-1; the D is unclear. Deletions cut 3 bases from V and 6 bases from J, with 3 bases between. The CDR3 runs to 11 residues. Germline CDR1 is MNHEY and CDR2 is SMNVEV (reference sequence). This CDR3 reads CASSFLNEQFF. The CDR3 DNA reads as TGTGCCAGCAGTTTTCTCAATGAGCAGTTCTTC.

V usage is TRBV6-1 and J usage is TRBJ2-7, with 8 bases fitting TRBD1. The trim removed 1 base at V and 4 bases at J, leaving 6 bases unmatched. The CDR3 runs to 15 residues. Germline values: CDR1 MNHNS, CDR2 SASEGT. Here the CDR3 reads CASSEGQGAWYEQYF. The CDR3 nucleotides read TGTGCCAGCAGTGAAGGTCAGGGGGCTTGGTACGAGCAGTACTTC.

Many counts were recorded for this clonotype. V is TRBV28 and J is TRBJ2-5; 10 positions match TRBD1. Germline V CDR1 and CDR2: MDHEN, SYDVKM. The V and J ends lost 2 bases and 5 bases, in that order; junction bases with no gene match: 5. The CDR3 is made up of 15 amino acids. The CDR3 DNA is TGTGCCAGCAGTTTACGGACAGGGGGGTCGGAGACCCAGTACTTC. It translates to CASSLRTGGSETQYF.

To note about this clonotype: A read error may be the cause here, since a much bigger clone is one base away. The V and J genes are TRBV20-1 and TRBJ1-2; a possible D gene is TRBD1 (6 bases). Germline lookup yields CDR1 DFQATT and CDR2 SNEGSKA (reference sequence). Trimming left V 4 bases short and J 1 base short, with 22 bases between. This CDR3 has 17 amino acids. The CDR3 here is CSANSGARLGRNYGYTF. CDR3 sequence (DNA): TGCAGTGCTAACTCGGGGGCGCGACTGGGACGTAACTATGGCTACACCTTC.

Notes on this clonotype: This could be a read error, since a much larger clone is one nucleotide away. The chain uses TRBV6-9 and TRBJ1-1; D is ambiguous. Germline lookup yields CDR1 MNHGY and CDR2 SVAAGI. The CDR3 loop spans 15 amino acids. The CDR3 is CTSRYDTREITEAFF. For the CDR3, the DNA is TGTACCAGCAGGTACGATACGAGGGAAATCACTGAAGCTTTCTTT.

This clonotype was counted ten times or more. The chain couples TRBV6-1 to TRBJ2-3, with TRBD2 identical over 15 bases. With V trimmed by 2 bases and J by 3 bases, 6 bases remained unmatched. Germline CDR1 and CDR2: MNHNS and SASEGT. The CDR3 consists of 18 residues. This chain's CDR3 is CASSEKLGLAGGTDTQYF. In DNA form, the CDR3 reads TGTGCCAGCAGTGAAAAGCTAGGACTAGCGGGAGGGACAGATACGCAGTATTTT.

The V and J genes are TRBV4-1 and TRBJ2-1, with TRBD1 matching 7 bases. The V and J ends lost 4 bases and 2 bases, in that order; junction bases with no gene match: 5. Germline assignment: CDR1 MGHRA and CDR2 YSYEKL. CDR3 length: 15 amino acids. CDR3: CASSLPQGAYNEQFF. The CDR3 nucleotides read TGCGCCAGCAGCCTCCCGCAGGGGGCCTACAATGAGCAGTTCTTC.

This clonotype has a count of ten or more. The chain carries TRBV6-2 or TRBV6-3 and TRBJ2-7; no definite D call. The CDR3 runs to 14 residues. V lost 6 bases and J 3 bases, leaving 15 bases between the germline ends. Germline CDR1 MNHEY, CDR2 SVGEGT. In nucleotides, the CDR3 is TGTGCCAGCAGCCGCCGCGGAGCTTTCTACGAGCAGTACTTC. Residues: CASSRRGAFYEQYF.

In its sample, this clonotype was seen a few times. For the CDR3, the DNA is TGTGCCACAGCCAGGACAGGGGTAGTGGTGGGTGAAAAACTGTTTTTT. This translates into CATARTGVVVGEKLFF. The V call is TRBV28, the J call TRBJ1-4; TRBD1 matches at 9 bases. CDR3 length: 16 amino acids. V shed 10 bases and J 7 bases; nucleotides not matched to a gene: 16. Germline-derived CDR1 and CDR2 are MDHEN and SYDVKM.

This clonotype was picked up many times. The rearrangement links TRBV7-9 to TRBJ1-1; TRBD1 might be the D (5 bases). V was clipped by 2 bases and J by 12 bases, with 19 bases between them. The germline V gene has CDR1 SEHNR and CDR2 FQNEAQ (reference sequence). The CDR3 is 14 amino acids. For the CDR3, the DNA is TGTGCCAGCAGCTTAAGACGGAGCGACAGCCATACTTTCTTT. Its protein product is CASSLRRSDSHTFF.